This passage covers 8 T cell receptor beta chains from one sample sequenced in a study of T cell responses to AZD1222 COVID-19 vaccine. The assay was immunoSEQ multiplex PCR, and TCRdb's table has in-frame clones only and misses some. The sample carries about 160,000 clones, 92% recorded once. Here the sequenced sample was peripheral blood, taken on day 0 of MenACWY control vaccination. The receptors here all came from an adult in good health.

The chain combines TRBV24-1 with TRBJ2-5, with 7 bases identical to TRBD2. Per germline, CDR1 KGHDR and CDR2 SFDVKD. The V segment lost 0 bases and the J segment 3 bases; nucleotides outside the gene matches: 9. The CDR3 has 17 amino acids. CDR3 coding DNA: TGTGCCACCAGTGATTTGGGTCCGACTAGCCGGGAAGAGACCCAGTACTTC. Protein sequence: CATSDLGPTSREETQYF.

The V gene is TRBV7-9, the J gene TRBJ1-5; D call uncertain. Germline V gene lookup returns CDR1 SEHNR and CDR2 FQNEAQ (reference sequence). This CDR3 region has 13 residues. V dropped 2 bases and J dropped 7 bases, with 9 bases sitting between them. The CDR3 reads CASSLHGSQPQHF. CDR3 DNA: TGTGCCAGCAGCTTACACGGGAGCCAGCCCCAGCATTTT.

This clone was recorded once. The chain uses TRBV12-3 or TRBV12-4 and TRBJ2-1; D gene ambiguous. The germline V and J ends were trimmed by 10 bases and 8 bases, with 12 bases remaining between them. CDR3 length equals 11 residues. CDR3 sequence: CAIQGSHEQFF. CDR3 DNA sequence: TGTGCCATTCAAGGATCGCATGAGCAGTTCTTC.

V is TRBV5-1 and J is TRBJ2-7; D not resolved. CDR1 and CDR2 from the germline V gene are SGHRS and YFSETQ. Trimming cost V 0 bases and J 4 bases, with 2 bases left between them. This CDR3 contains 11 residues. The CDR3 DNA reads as TGCGCCAGCAGCTTGGAATACGAGCAGTACTTC. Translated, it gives CASSLEYEQYF. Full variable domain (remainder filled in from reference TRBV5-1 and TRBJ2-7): KAGVTQTPRYLIKTRGQQVTLSCSPISGHRSVSWYQQTPGQGLQFLFEYFSETQRNKGNFPGRFSGRQFSNSRSEMNVSTLELGDSALYLCASSLEYEQYFGPGTRLTVT.

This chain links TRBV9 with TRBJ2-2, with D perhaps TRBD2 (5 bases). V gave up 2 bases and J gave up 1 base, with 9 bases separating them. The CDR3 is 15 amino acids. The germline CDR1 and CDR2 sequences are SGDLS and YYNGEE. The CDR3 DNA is TGTGCCAGCAGCGTTCTGGCGGGGAACACCGGGGAGCTGTTTTTT. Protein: CASSVLAGNTGELFF.

The CDR3 region is CASRATNEKLFF. CDR3 nucleotide sequence: TGTGCCAGCAGAGCAACTAATGAAAAACTGTTTTTT. The genes are TRBV10-3 and TRBJ1-4; D gene uncertain. The CDR3 loop spans 12 amino acids. V lost 10 bases, J lost 0 bases, and 6 bases lay in between. The germline V gene encodes CDR1 ENHRY and CDR2 SYGVKD.

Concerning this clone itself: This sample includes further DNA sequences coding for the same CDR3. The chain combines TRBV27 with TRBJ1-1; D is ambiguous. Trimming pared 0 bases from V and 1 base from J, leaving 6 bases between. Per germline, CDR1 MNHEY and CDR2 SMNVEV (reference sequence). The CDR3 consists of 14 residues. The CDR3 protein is CASSLSRGNTEAFF. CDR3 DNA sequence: TGTGCCAGCAGTTTATCGAGAGGGAACACTGAAGCTTTCTTT.

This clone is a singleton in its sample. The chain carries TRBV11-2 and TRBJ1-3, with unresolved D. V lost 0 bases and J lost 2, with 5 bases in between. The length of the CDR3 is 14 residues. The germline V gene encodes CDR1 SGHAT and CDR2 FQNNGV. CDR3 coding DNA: TGTGCCAGCAGCTTAGATCACCCTGGAAACACCATATATTTT. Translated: CASSLDHPGNTIYF.